This T cell receptor (beta chain) was captured in a study of blood T cell repertoires in COVID-19 (dated by TCRdb to the early 2020s). Concerning the study at large: Samples covering the acute and convalescent phases of COVID-19 were provided by collaborators in the United States, Italy and Spain. The prospective study material was composed of cDNA or gDNA derived from T cells, B-cell-depleted T cells, or PBMCs. Deeply sampled blood TCRbeta repertoires from subjects exposed to, actively infected with, or recovered from COVID-19 were included in the dataset. The repertoires were made available in a free public database intended to serve as a resource for research on the immune response to SARS-CoV-2. Samples were obtained from the ongoing ImmuneRACE study (first 160 participants) and from 1,254 subjects provided by 6 global collaborators. The sample metadata nearly always contained a de-identified subject ID, COVID-19 status, age in years and sex. Where available, HLA class I and class II types were obtained from metadata supplied by the sample provider rather than from assay-based typing. Paper-wide results and their limitations: How much clinical and demographic metadata was included differed by source and by participant, and the metadata was provided uncurated.

Another Seattle source contributed samples from volunteer blood donors who had recovered from COVID-19. Whole blood was collected in K2EDTA tubes by collaborating institutions according to the institutions' own protocols. Collaborator samples were shipped for TCRbeta analysis as frozen whole blood, isolated PBMCs, or DNA extracted from either sample type. Concerning this clone: Its recognized antigen is unknown. There are no base qualities to consult, and no much larger clone falls within one base.

The immunoSEQ Assay, a bias-controlled multiplex PCR, was used to amplify TCRbeta CDR3 regions from genomic DNA. Processing in the source paper ran as follows. Within the assay, amplification of reference gene primers was used to estimate how many nucleated cells each sample contained. To quantify the absolute abundance of each unique TCRbeta CDR3 rearrangement, sequence reads were collapsed and filtered. For each sample, productive Simpson clonality was calculated as the square root of Simpson's diversity index over productive rearrangements. TCRdb mirrors the immuneACCESS table, restricted to in-frame sequences. Some clones are absent from its copies; in checked studies, under half trace to an unresolved V gene, and the reason for the others is unknown. For V, J and clone size, that table is used; D and trimming come from the DNA. The sample data list a few hundred thousand clones, and roughly 82% of these were observed just once. The ten largest clones capture about 1.5% of the sample.

This clonotype was obtained from a woman aged 40 to 50 who had recovered from COVID-19. Sample: peripheral blood.

The nucleotide sequence is given as TGTGCCAGCAGCATTGGATCCGGGACAGACGGCACAGATACGCAGTATTTT. This encodes CASSIGSGTDGTDTQYF. Here the chain combines TRBV5-6 and TRBJ2-3; TRBD1 fits 7 bases in the junction. Counted from cysteine to phenylalanine, this CDR3 has 17 amino acids. CDR3 DNA is the only sequence kept; it has 51 bases, read in frame from the first base. As encoded in the germline V gene, CDR1 is SGHDT while CDR2 is YYEEEE. Trimming removed 4 bases from V and 1 base from J; the gene matches leave 12 bases unexplained.